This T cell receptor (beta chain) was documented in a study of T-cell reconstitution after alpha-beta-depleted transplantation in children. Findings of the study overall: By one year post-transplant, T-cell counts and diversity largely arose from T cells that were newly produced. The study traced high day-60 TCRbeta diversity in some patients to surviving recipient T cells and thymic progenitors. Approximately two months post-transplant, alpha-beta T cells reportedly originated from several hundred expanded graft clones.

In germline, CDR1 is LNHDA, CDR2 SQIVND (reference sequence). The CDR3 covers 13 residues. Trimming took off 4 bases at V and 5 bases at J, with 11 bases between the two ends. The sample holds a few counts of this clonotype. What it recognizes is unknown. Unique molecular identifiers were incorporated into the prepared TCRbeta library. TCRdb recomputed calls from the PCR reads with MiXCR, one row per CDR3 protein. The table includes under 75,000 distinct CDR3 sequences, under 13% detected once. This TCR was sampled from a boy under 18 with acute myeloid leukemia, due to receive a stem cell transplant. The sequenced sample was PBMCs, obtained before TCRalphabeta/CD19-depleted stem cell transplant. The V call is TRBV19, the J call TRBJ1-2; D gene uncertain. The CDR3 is CASSTWTVYGYTF. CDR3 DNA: TGTGCCAGTAGTACCTGGACGGTTTATGGCTACACCTTC.